The clone carrying this T cell receptor (beta chain) was picked up one time. The antigen is undetermined. This entry comes from a study of T cell responses to AZD1222 COVID-19 vaccine. Findings and limits, study-wide: Across the whole spike, CD4 TCRs peaked at regions 160-218 and 743-854. Sampled repertoires all dated from after the peak T cell response. The number of AZD1222 recipients seropositive at baseline was only five to seven.

This CDR3 is 15 amino acids long. Per germline, CDR1 LGHDT and CDR2 YNNKEL (reference sequence). The V gene end was trimmed by 0 bases and the J gene end by 4 bases; junction bases not matched to a gene: 2. Sequencing was performed with immunoSEQ multiplex PCR; in TCRdb, only in-frame clones are kept and a portion is missing. The table shows about 130,000 clones, with about 85% occurring only once. The J gene is TRBJ2-1, the V gene TRBV3-1 (or the pseudogene TRBV3-2), with TRBD2 matching over 8 bases. The source is an adult in good health. The specimen was peripheral blood, collected on day 0 of AZD1222 vaccination. CDR3 sequence: CASSQESGSYNEQFF. The CDR3 region has the DNA TGTGCCAGCAGCCAAGAGAGCGGGAGTTACAATGAGCAGTTCTTC.